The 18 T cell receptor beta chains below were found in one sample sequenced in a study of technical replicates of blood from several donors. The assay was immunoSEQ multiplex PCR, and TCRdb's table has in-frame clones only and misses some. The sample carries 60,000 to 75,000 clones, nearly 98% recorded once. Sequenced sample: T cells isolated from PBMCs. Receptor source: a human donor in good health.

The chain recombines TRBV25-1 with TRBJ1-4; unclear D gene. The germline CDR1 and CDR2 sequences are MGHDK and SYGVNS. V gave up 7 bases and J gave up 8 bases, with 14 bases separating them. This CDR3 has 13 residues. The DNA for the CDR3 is TGTGCCAGCACTTTACCCAAGCCCGAAAAACTGTTTTTT. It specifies CASTLPKPEKLFF.

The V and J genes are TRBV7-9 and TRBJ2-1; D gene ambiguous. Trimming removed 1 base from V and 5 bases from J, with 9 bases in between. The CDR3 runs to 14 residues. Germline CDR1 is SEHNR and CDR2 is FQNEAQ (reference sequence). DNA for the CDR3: TGTGCCAGCAGCTTAGTCAGCGTCGACAATGAGCAGTTCTTC. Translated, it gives CASSLVSVDNEQFF.

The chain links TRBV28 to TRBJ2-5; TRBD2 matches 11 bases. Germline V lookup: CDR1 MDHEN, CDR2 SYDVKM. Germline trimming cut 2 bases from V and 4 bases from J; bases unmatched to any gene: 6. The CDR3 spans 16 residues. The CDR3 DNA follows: TGTGCCAGCAGTTTACTGACTAGCGGGGTCGTAGAGACCCAGTACTTC. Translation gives CASSLLTSGVVETQYF.

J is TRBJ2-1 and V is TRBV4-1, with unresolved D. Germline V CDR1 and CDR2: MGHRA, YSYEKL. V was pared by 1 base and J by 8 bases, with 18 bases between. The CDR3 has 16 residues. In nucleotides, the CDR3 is TGCGCCAGCAGCCAAGCCATTAGCCTTGTTCCCCATGAGCAGTTCTTC. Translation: CASSQAISLVPHEQFF.

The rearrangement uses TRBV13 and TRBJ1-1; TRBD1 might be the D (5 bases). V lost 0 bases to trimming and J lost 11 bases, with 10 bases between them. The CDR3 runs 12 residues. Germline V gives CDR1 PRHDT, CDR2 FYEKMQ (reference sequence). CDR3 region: CASSLGQGPAFF. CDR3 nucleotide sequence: TGTGCCAGCAGCTTAGGCCAGGGTCCGGCTTTCTTT. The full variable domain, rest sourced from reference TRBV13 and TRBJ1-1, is AAGVIQSPRHLIKEKRETATLKCYPIPRHDTVYWYQQGPGQDPQFLISFYEKMQSDKGSIPDRFSAQQFSDYHSELNMSSLELGDSALYFCASSLGQGPAFFGQGTRLTVV.

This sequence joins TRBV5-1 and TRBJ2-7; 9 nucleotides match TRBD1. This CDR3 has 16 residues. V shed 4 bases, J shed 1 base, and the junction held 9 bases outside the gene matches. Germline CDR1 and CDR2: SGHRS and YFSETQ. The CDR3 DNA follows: TGCGCCAGCAGCACCCTCCCGGGACAGGGATCCTACGAGCAGTACTTC. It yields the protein CASSTLPGQGSYEQYF.

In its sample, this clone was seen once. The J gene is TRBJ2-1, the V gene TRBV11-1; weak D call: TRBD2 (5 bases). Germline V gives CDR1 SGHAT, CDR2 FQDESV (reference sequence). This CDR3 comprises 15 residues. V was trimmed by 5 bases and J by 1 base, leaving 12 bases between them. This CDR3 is CASSVGPGSYNEQFF. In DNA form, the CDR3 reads TGTGCCAGCAGCGTCGGCCCGGGGTCCTACAATGAGCAGTTCTTC.

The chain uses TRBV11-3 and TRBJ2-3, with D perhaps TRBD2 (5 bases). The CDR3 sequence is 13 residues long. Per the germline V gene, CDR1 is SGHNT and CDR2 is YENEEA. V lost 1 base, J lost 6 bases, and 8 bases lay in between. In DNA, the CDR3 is TGTGCCAGCAGCTTAGTACAGCGGGATACGCAGTATTTT. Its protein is CASSLVQRDTQYF. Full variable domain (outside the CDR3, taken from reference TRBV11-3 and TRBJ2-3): EAGVVQSPRYKIIEKKQPVAFWCNPISGHNTLYWYLQNLGQGPELLIRYENEEAVDDSQLPKDRFSAERLKGVDSTLKIQPAELGDSAVYLCASSLVQRDTQYFGPGTRLTVL.

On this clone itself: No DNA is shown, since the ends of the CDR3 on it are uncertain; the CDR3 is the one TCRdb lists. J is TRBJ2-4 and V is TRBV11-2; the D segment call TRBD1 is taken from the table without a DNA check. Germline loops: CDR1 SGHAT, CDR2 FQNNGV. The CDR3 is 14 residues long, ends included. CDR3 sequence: CASSSSDRKNIQYF.

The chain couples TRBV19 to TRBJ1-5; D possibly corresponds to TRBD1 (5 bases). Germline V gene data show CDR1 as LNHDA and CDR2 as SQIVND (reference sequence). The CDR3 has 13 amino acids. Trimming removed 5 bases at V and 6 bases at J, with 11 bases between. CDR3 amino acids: CASSPRAGQPQHF. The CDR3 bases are TGTGCCAGTAGTCCCAGGGCCGGTCAGCCCCAGCATTTT.

The chain's CDR3 is CASSLSLGSDTQYF. The CDR3 DNA is TGTGCCAGCAGCTTATCACTAGGCTCAGATACGCAGTATTTT. The rearrangement uses TRBV7-9 and TRBJ2-3; weak D call: TRBD2 (5 bases). The CDR3 consists of 14 residues. The V gene's germline CDR1 is SEHNR and CDR2 FQNEAQ (reference sequence). Deletions cut 2 bases from V and 4 bases from J, with 10 bases between.

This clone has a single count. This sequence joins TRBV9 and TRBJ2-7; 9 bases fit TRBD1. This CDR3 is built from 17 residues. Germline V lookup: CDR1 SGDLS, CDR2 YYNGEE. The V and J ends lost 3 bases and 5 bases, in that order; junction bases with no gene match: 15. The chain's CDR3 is CASSASLLGTGNHEQYF. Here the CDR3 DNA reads TGTGCCAGCAGCGCCAGCTTACTGGGGACAGGGAACCACGAGCAGTACTTC.

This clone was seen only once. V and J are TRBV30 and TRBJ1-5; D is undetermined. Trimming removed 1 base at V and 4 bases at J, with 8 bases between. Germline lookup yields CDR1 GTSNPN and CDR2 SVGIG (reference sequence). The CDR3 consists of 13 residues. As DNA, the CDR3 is TGTGCCTGGAGTGGGGAGTTTAATCAGCCCCAGCATTTT. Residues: CAWSGEFNQPQHF.

This CDR3 is CASSLVQVNTEAFF. The CDR3 DNA reads TGTGCCAGCAGCTTGGTTCAGGTAAACACTGAAGCTTTCTTT. The chain combines TRBV11-2 with TRBJ1-1, with D hard to call. V lost 3 bases to trimming and J lost 2 bases, with 10 bases between them. This CDR3 has 14 amino acids. CDR1 and CDR2 from the germline V gene are SGHAT and FQNNGV.

The CDR3 DNA reads TGCGCCAGCCGAGCCAAGTATCTTAGTGAACAGGTTAGAAATGAGCAGTTCTTC. Protein: CASRAKYLSEQVRNEQFF. The V call is TRBV4-1, the J call TRBJ2-1; tentatively, D is TRBD1 (5 bases). Trimming cost V 8 bases and J 7 bases, with 30 bases left between them. This CDR3 contains 18 residues. Germline loops: CDR1 MGHRA, CDR2 YSYEKL.

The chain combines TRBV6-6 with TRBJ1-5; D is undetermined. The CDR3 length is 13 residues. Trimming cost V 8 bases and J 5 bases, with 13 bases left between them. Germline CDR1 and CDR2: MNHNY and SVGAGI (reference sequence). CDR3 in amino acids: CASRTGEYQPQHF. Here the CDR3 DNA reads TGTGCCAGCCGGACGGGAGAATATCAGCCCCAGCATTTT.

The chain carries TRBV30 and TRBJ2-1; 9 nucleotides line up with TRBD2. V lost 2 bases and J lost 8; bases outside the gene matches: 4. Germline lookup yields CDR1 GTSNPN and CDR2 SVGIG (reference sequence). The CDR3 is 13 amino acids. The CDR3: CAWSQREDHEQFF. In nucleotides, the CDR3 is TGTGCCTGGAGTCAGCGGGAGGATCATGAGCAGTTCTTC.

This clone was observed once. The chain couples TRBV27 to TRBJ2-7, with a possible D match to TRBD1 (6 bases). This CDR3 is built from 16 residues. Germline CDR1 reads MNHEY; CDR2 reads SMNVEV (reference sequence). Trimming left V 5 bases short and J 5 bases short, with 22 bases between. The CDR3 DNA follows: TGTGCCAGCAGTAACGACCGGGACATCCTCGTCCACGAGCAGTACTTC. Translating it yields CASSNDRDILVHEQYF.